A single sample is the source of the 29 T cell receptor beta chains below, sequenced in a study of blood T cell repertoires in COVID-19. Sequencing used immunoSEQ multiplex PCR; TCRdb keeps in-frame clones, though not all of them. The sample contains roughly 90,000 clones, approximately 85% of which appear only once. Sequences were obtained from peripheral blood. The origin of the receptors is a human donor in a cohort sampled during active COVID-19.

The chain carries TRBV27 and TRBJ1-4; D perhaps matches TRBD1 (5 bases). Germline V gives CDR1 MNHEY, CDR2 SMNVEV (reference sequence). CDR3 size: 18 residues. The V gene lost 2 bases and the J gene lost 5 bases, with 21 bases spanning the gap. The CDR3 bases are TGTGCCAGCAGTTTAGGGGCGGACGCCCATCAGCAGAATGAAAAACTGTTTTTT. Translation: CASSLGADAHQQNEKLFF.

CDR3 sequence reads: CASSRAGLLEGWTEAFF. In nucleotides, the CDR3 is TGTGCCAGCAGCCGCGCCGGCCTGTTAGAGGGTTGGACTGAAGCTTTCTTT. The chain joins TRBV7-3 to TRBJ1-1; no clear D gene. This CDR3 comprises 17 residues. The germline CDR1 and CDR2 sequences are SGHTA and FQGTGA. Trimming removed 5 bases from V and 5 bases from J, with 24 bases in between. Combining the CDR3 with reference TRBV7-3 and TRBJ1-1 gives the whole variable domain GAGVSQTPSNKVTEKGKYVELRCDPISGHTALYWYRQSLGQGPEFLIYFQGTGAADDSGLPNDRFFAVRPEGSVSTLKIQRTERGDSAVYLCASSRAGLLEGWTEAFFGQGTRLTVV.

This sequence joins TRBV7-2 and TRBJ2-5; weak D call: TRBD2 (5 bases). Germline V lookup: CDR1 SGHTA, CDR2 FQGNSA. V was pared by 5 bases and J by 4 bases, with 14 bases between. This CDR3 spans 14 amino acids. CDR3 sequence: CASSLDYSRETQYF. The CDR3 DNA is TGTGCCAGCAGCCTAGACTATTCCCGAGAGACCCAGTACTTC. The variable domain in full, with the rest retrieved from reference TRBV7-2 and TRBJ2-5, is GAGVSQSPSNKVTEKGKDVELRCDPISGHTALYWYRQSLGQGLEFLIYFQGNSAPDKSGLPSDRFSAERTGGSVSTLTIQRTQQEDSAVYLCASSLDYSRETQYFGPGTRLLVL.

The chain is built from TRBV3-1 (or the pseudogene TRBV3-2) and TRBJ2-3, with unresolved D. The CDR3 is 14 residues long. Trimming took off 4 bases at V and 6 bases at J, with 14 bases between the two ends. Germline V gene sequence: CDR1 LGHDT, CDR2 YNNKEL (reference sequence). CDR3 coding DNA: TGTGCCAGCAGCCCCCTCCCCGGTCCCGATACGCAGTATTTT. Translated, it gives CASSPLPGPDTQYF.

V gene TRBV6-5 combines with J gene TRBJ2-3, with D uncertain. With 8 bases removed from V and 1 base from J, the gap between germline ends came to 10 bases. This CDR3 is 13 amino acids long. CDR1 is MNHEY, CDR2 SVGAGI, per germline. CDR3 nucleotides: TGTGCCAGCCGCCGGGTTGGCACAGATACGCAGTATTTT. It yields the protein CASRRVGTDTQYF.

This chain connects TRBV24-1 to TRBJ2-1, with a tentative D call TRBD1 (5 bases). This CDR3 comprises 14 residues. Trimming removed 6 bases at V and 4 bases at J, with 12 bases between. CDR1 and CDR2 (germline): KGHDR, SFDVKD. The CDR3 loop reads CATSPAGQYNEQFF. The CDR3 nucleotides read TGTGCCACCAGTCCGGCAGGGCAATACAATGAGCAGTTCTTC.

The V and J genes are TRBV6-4 and TRBJ2-1; D might be TRBD1 (5 bases). Trimming took off 3 bases at V and 6 bases at J, with 6 bases between the two ends. The CDR3 runs to 12 residues. Germline V gene data show CDR1 as MRHNA and CDR2 as SNTAGT. The CDR3 loop reads CASSEQGNEQFF. CDR3 bases: TGTGCCAGCAGTGAGCAGGGCAATGAGCAGTTCTTC.

The chain joins TRBV6-2 or TRBV6-3 to TRBJ1-2, with D tentatively TRBD1 (5 bases). Trimming pared 6 bases from V and 2 bases from J, leaving 10 bases between. The CDR3 runs to 13 residues. Germline V CDR1 and CDR2: MNHEY, SVGEGT. Here the CDR3 reads CASSSTDNYGYTF. CDR3 sequence (DNA): TGTGCCAGCAGCTCGACAGACAACTATGGCTACACCTTC.

As to this clone: Other nucleotide sequences from this sample produce the same CDR3. CDR3 amino acids: CASSQDSATNEKLFF. CDR3 bases: TGCGCCAGCAGCCAAGATTCCGCAACTAATGAAAAACTGTTTTTT. This chain uses TRBV4-3 with TRBJ1-4; D is uncertain. From germline, CDR1 is LGHNA and CDR2 YSLEER. The ends were cut back, 0 bases at V and 0 bases at J, with 5 bases in the middle. This CDR3 contains 15 residues.

The rearrangement links TRBV5-4 to TRBJ1-2, with 7 bases identical to TRBD1. V was pared by 6 bases and J by 5 bases, with 13 bases of the junction left unmatched. The germline gives CDR1 SGHNT, CDR2 YYREEE (reference sequence). This CDR3 is built from 15 residues. CDR3 amino acids: CASTQGGQTSYGYTF. For the CDR3, the DNA is TGTGCCAGCACCCAAGGGGGACAGACTTCTTATGGCTACACCTTC.

This clone has just a few counts. CDR3 residues: CAISEFRGSGNTIYF. CDR3 sequence (DNA): TGTGCCATCAGTGAATTTCGGGGCTCTGGAAACACCATATATTTT. The gene calls are TRBV10-3 and TRBJ1-3, with D uncertain. The V end was cut by 3 bases, the J end by 0 bases, with 9 bases between. CDR1 and CDR2 (germline): ENHRY, SYGVKD. The CDR3 spans 15 residues.

The chain joins TRBV28 to TRBJ2-7; perhaps TRBD2 as D (5 bases). Per the germline V gene, CDR1 is MDHEN and CDR2 is SYDVKM. The V gene lost 5 bases and the J gene lost 4 bases, with 12 bases spanning the gap. The CDR3 runs to 13 residues. CDR3 bases: TGTGCCAGCAGTGGCCTGGGAGTTTACGAGCAGTACTTC. Amino acid sequence: CASSGLGVYEQYF.

The rearrangement links TRBV24-1 to TRBJ2-3; D is unresolved. CDR3 length equals 12 residues. The V and J ends lost 5 bases and 3 bases respectively, with 5 bases between them. Germline V lookup: CDR1 KGHDR, CDR2 SFDVKD. This CDR3 reads CATSGETDTQYF. The CDR3 region has the DNA TGTGCCACCAGTGGAGAGACAGATACGCAGTATTTT.

The chain couples TRBV18 to TRBJ2-6; 7 nucleotides align to TRBD1. Trimming cost V 3 bases and J 0 bases; bases outside gene matches: 5. The CDR3 runs to 17 residues. Germline CDR1 is KGHSH and CDR2 is LQKENI. As DNA, the CDR3 is TGTGCCAGCTCACCGCTGGGACAGAGCTCTGGGGCCAACGTCCTGACTTTC. Residues: CASSPLGQSSGANVLTF.

The chain couples TRBV5-4 to TRBJ2-7, with 8 bases lining up with TRBD1. CDR1 is SGHNT and CDR2 is YYREEE in the germline V gene (reference sequence). The CDR3 loop spans 13 amino acids. Unmatched junction bases numbered 3, after V lost 3 bases and J lost 4 bases. Here the CDR3 reads CASSSTGGYEQYF. DNA of the CDR3: TGTGCCAGCAGCTCCACAGGGGGGTACGAGCAGTACTTC.

V and J are TRBV30 and TRBJ2-3; TRBD1 aligns across 9 bases. The trim removed 5 bases at V and 3 bases at J, leaving 0 bases unmatched. Germline values: CDR1 GTSNPN, CDR2 SVGIG (reference sequence). The CDR3 runs 12 residues. CDR3 sequence reads: CAWGTGTDTQYF. For the CDR3, the DNA is TGTGCCTGGGGGACAGGGACAGATACGCAGTATTTT.

The rearrangement links TRBV15 to TRBJ2-1; tentative D call: TRBD1 (5 bases). Trimming removed 0 bases from V and 4 bases from J, with 10 bases in between. Germline loops: CDR1 LNHNV, CDR2 YYDKDF (reference sequence). The CDR3 runs to 15 residues. CDR3: CATSRESGAYNEQFF. For the CDR3, the DNA is TGTGCCACCAGCAGAGAGAGTGGGGCATACAATGAGCAGTTCTTC.

The chain recombines TRBV28 with TRBJ2-6; TRBD1 agrees at 7 bases. With V trimmed by 7 bases and J by 2 bases, 5 bases remained unmatched. Germline CDR1 MDHEN, CDR2 SYDVKM. This CDR3 comprises 15 residues. The CDR3 is CASNQQGTGANVLTF. In DNA, the CDR3 is TGTGCCAGCAATCAACAGGGGACTGGGGCCAACGTCCTGACTTTC. The variable domain in full, completed from reference TRBV28 and TRBJ2-6, reads DVKVTQSSRYLVKRTGEKVFLECVQDMDHENMFWYRQDPGLGLRLIYFSYDVKMKEKGDIPEGYSVSREKKERFSLILESASTNQTSMYLCASNQQGTGANVLTFGAGSRLTVL.

Comment on this clone: At one of its ends the junction is not consistent with the germline gene, which may arise from a read error. The CDR3 loop is CSSLRFVF. CDR3 nucleotide sequence: TGCAGTTCTCTCCGGTTCGTCTTT. The rearrangement joins TRBV20-1 to TRBJ1-1; D not resolved. Germline CDR1 reads DFQATT; CDR2 reads SNEGSKA (reference sequence). The CDR3 totals 8 residues.

The chain combines TRBV6-5 with TRBJ1-5, with D hard to call. Trimming cost V 4 bases and J 4 bases, with 11 bases left between them. This CDR3 has 14 residues. The germline gives CDR1 MNHEY, CDR2 SVGAGI. DNA for the CDR3: TGTGCCAGCAGTTCTAGAGCGAGAAATCAGCCCCAGCATTTT. As protein: CASSSRARNQPQHF.

This clone turned up a few times. The chain employs TRBV3-1 (or the pseudogene TRBV3-2) and TRBJ1-2; D is uncertain. The CDR3 runs 13 residues. V was cut by 4 bases and J by 4 bases, with 10 bases left in between. CDR1 LGHDT and CDR2 YNNKEL come from the germline V gene (reference sequence). DNA for the CDR3: TGTGCCAGCAGCCCATACAGAAGCTATGGCTACACCTTC. Protein sequence: CASSPYRSYGYTF.

The DNA of the CDR3 is TGTGCCAGCAGGGCGAGCGGGAGCTCCTACGAGCAGTACTTC. Its translation is CASRASGSSYEQYF. This chain links TRBV2 with TRBJ2-7, with 8 nucleotides matching TRBD2. Germline V CDR1 and CDR2: SNHLY, FYNNEI. V shed 6 bases and J 0 bases; nucleotides not matched to a gene: 4. The CDR3 loop spans 14 amino acids.

The chain uses TRBV5-4 and TRBJ1-2; 9 positions match TRBD1. The CDR3 spans 15 residues. The junction had 6 bases not matched to a gene; V was cut back by 4 bases and J by 2 bases. CDR1 is SGHNT, CDR2 YYREEE, per germline (reference sequence). The CDR3 loop reads CASSLGQGHNYGYTF. CDR3 nucleotide sequence: TGTGCCAGCAGCCTTGGACAGGGGCACAACTATGGCTACACCTTC.

This clone was counted between two and nine times. The chain carries TRBV27 and TRBJ1-6; tentative D call: TRBD1 (6 bases). The CDR3 runs to 15 residues. CDR1 is MNHEY and CDR2 is SMNVEV in the germline V gene (reference sequence). The V end was cut by 2 bases, the J end by 8 bases, with 13 bases between. DNA for the CDR3: TGTGCCAGCAGTTTACGGTGGACAGCGGATTCACCCCTCCACTTT. The encoded protein is CASSLRWTADSPLHF.

V gene TRBV27 combines with J gene TRBJ1-1; D remains unclear. Per the germline V gene, CDR1 is MNHEY and CDR2 is SMNVEV (reference sequence). The CDR3 totals 15 residues. The V end was cut by 5 bases, the J end by 1 base, with 14 bases between. The DNA for the CDR3 is TGTGCCAGCAGTCACGTCATGCGTTGGAACACTGAAGCTTTCTTT. Protein: CASSHVMRWNTEAFF.

This clone was found a few times. The V gene is TRBV6-2 or TRBV6-3, the J gene TRBJ2-7, with D possibly being TRBD2 (6 bases). The CDR3 spans 19 residues. Germline V gene lookup returns CDR1 MNHEY and CDR2 SVGEGT. V was cut by 2 bases and J by 2 bases, with 25 bases left in between. The CDR3 sequence: CASSYRLPGVTSNPYEQYF. CDR3 nucleotide sequence: TGTGCCAGCAGTTACCGACTGCCGGGGGTCACCTCTAACCCCTACGAGCAGTACTTC.

The chain is built from TRBV16 and TRBJ2-4, with D perhaps TRBD2 (6 bases). Looked up from germline, CDR1 is KGHSY and CDR2 is FQNENV. The V gene lost 5 bases and the J gene lost 0 bases, with 8 bases spanning the gap. The CDR3 runs 14 residues. This CDR3 reads CASSWDLAKNIQYF. Written as DNA, the CDR3 is TGTGCCAGCAGCTGGGACTTAGCCAAAAACATTCAGTACTTC.

This clone was detected only a few times. V is TRBV5-1 and J is TRBJ2-1; 8 bases map to TRBD1. The CDR3 totals 16 residues. V shed 1 base, J shed 8 bases, and the junction held 11 bases outside the gene matches. Germline loops: CDR1 SGHRS, CDR2 YFSETQ. CDR3 in DNA: TGCGCCAGCAGCTTGACAGGGGGTGGTGTCAAGCATGAGCAGTTCTTC. Its translation: CASSLTGGGVKHEQFF.

This rearrangement joins TRBV7-2 to TRBJ1-1; D remains unclear. Germline assignment: CDR1 SGHTA and CDR2 FQGNSA. The CDR3 is made up of 12 amino acids. Trimming removed 2 bases from V and 8 bases from J, with 9 bases in between. The CDR3 nucleotides read TGTGCCAGCAGCTTAAGACTCGGAGAAGCTTTCTTT. It is translated as CASSLRLGEAFF.